These 25 T cell receptor beta chains originate from one sample sequenced in a study of blood T cell repertoires in COVID-19. Only in-frame clones appear in the TCRdb table, and some are missing; sequencing was by immunoSEQ multiplex PCR. Of about half a million clones in the sample, 89% were seen once. Sequencing was performed on peripheral blood. These receptor sequences come from a man between 18 and 29 years old with COVID-19, enrolled during active disease.

This clone has only one observation. The J gene is TRBJ2-7, the V gene TRBV14, with 12 bases identical to TRBD2. J was trimmed by 3 bases and V by 5 bases; bases with no gene match: 5. Per germline, CDR1 SGHDN and CDR2 FVKESK. The CDR3 sequence is 15 residues long. The CDR3 protein is CASSAGLAGFYEQYF. The CDR3 nucleotides read TGTGCCAGCAGCGCCGGACTAGCGGGGTTCTACGAGCAGTACTTC.

V usage is TRBV5-1 and J usage is TRBJ2-2; 14 bases are shared with TRBD2. This CDR3 is built from 20 residues. V lost 5 bases and J lost 4; bases outside the gene matches: 16. Per germline, CDR1 SGHRS and CDR2 YFSETQ. The CDR3 protein is CASRILPRLAGGPSTGELFF. The CDR3 DNA reads as TGCGCCAGCAGAATTCTACCCAGACTAGCGGGAGGGCCTAGCACCGGGGAGCTGTTTTTT.

This chain joins TRBV6-5 and TRBJ1-5; a weak D match, TRBD1 (5 bases). Germline CDR1 is MNHEY and CDR2 is SVGAGI. This CDR3 has 13 amino acids. The ends were cut back, 4 bases at V and 3 bases at J, with 7 bases in the middle. The CDR3 coding sequence is TGTGCCAGCAGTTCAGGGTTCAATCAGCCCCAGCATTTT. Residues: CASSSGFNQPQHF.

This clone was detected once. The chain employs TRBV5-1 and TRBJ2-5; D may be TRBD1 (5 bases). CDR1 SGHRS and CDR2 YFSETQ come from the germline V gene. The CDR3 is 14 residues long. V was shortened by 6 bases and J by 2 bases, with 14 bases between the two germline ends. For the CDR3, the DNA is TGCGCCAGCACCCAGACAGACCTACAAGAGACCCAGTACTTC. Translated: CASTQTDLQETQYF.

The V and J genes are TRBV2 and TRBJ2-7, with D possibly matching TRBD1 (6 bases). There are 13 residues in the CDR3. Germline assignment: CDR1 SNHLY and CDR2 FYNNEI. Trimming cost V 7 bases and J 6 bases, with 16 bases left between them. In DNA, the CDR3 is TGTGCCAGCACCATCAACAGGGATAGCGAGCAGTACTTC. Protein product: CASTINRDSEQYF.

The chain joins TRBV5-1 to TRBJ2-3; TRBD1 is a possible D gene (5 bases). The V gene's germline CDR1 is SGHRS and CDR2 YFSETQ. This CDR3 has 14 residues. V lost 0 bases and J lost 5, with 10 bases in between. CDR3 nucleotide sequence: TGCGCCAGCAGCTTGGGACAGAGGCGAGATACGCAGTATTTT. This translates into CASSLGQRRDTQYF.

The chain carries TRBV5-6 and TRBJ2-2; D perhaps matches TRBD2 (5 bases). CDR3 size: 16 residues. The germline V and J ends were trimmed by 0 bases and 3 bases, with 12 bases remaining between them. The germline CDR1 and CDR2 sequences are SGHDT and YYEEEE. The CDR3 bases are TGTGCCAGCAGCTTGGCGGGGTCAGTTTACACCGGGGAGCTGTTTTTT. This translates into CASSLAGSVYTGELFF.

The chain has TRBV12-3 or TRBV12-4 and TRBJ2-5, with a possible D match to TRBD2 (5 bases). V was cut by 6 bases and J by 5 bases, with 10 bases left in between. The CDR3 covers 12 residues. In DNA, the CDR3 is TGTGCCAGCAGCCTTCAGCGGGAGACCCAGTACTTC. This gives the protein CASSLQRETQYF.

This chain links TRBV6-4 with TRBJ2-3, with 8 bases aligning to TRBD1. Germline V gene data show CDR1 as MRHNA and CDR2 as SNTAGT. This CDR3 contains 16 residues. Trimming took 5 bases from V and 5 from J; bases not matched to a gene: 12. CDR3 in amino acids: CASSPTIGQGGDTQYF. As DNA, the CDR3 is TGTGCCAGCAGTCCTACTATTGGACAGGGTGGAGATACGCAGTATTTT.

V gene TRBV27 combines with J gene TRBJ1-5; the D is unclear. This CDR3 is 14 amino acids long. Trimming cost V 6 bases and J 4 bases, with 13 bases left between them. Germline V gene lookup returns CDR1 MNHEY and CDR2 SMNVEV (reference sequence). DNA for the CDR3: TGTGCCAGCAGCCCGTGGAGGGTAAATCAGCCCCAGCATTTT. Its translation: CASSPWRVNQPQHF.

The V call is TRBV19, the J call TRBJ2-7, with 8 positions matching TRBD2. V shed 2 bases, J shed 3 bases, and the junction held 15 bases outside the gene matches. The CDR3 loop spans 18 amino acids. Germline lookup yields CDR1 LNHDA and CDR2 SQIVND (reference sequence). In DNA, the CDR3 is TGTGCCAGTAGTATACTGGCCAGCGGGGGAAACACCTTCTACGAGCAGTACTTC. This codes for CASSILASGGNTFYEQYF. The variable domain in full, with the rest retrieved from reference TRBV19 and TRBJ2-7, is DGGITQSPKYLFRKEGQNVTLSCEQNLNHDAMYWYRQDPGQGLRLIYYSQIVNDFQKGDIAEGYSVSREKKESFPLTVTSAQKNPTAFYLCASSILASGGNTFYEQYFGPGTRLTVT.

The chain recombines TRBV10-3 with TRBJ2-5, with D perhaps TRBD2 (6 bases). The CDR3 consists of 12 residues. The V end lost 6 bases, the J end lost 7 bases, and 12 bases lay between the germline ends. Germline CDR1 and CDR2: ENHRY and SYGVKD. Written as DNA, the CDR3 is TGTGCCATCAGGGGGACCGGGGGGACCCAGTACTTC. Amino acids: CAIRGTGGTQYF.

This clone was seen just once. The chain has TRBV2 and TRBJ1-1, with 9 nucleotides matching TRBD1. This CDR3 has 18 amino acids. V dropped 6 bases and J dropped 1; count of bases not matched to a gene: 15. Germline CDR1 is SNHLY and CDR2 is FYNNEI. Written as DNA, the CDR3 is TGTGCCAGCAGCCCACACAGGGGGCCCCCGTTGAGGAACACTGAAGCTTTCTTT. It yields the protein CASSPHRGPPLRNTEAFF.

This chain joins TRBV7-9 and TRBJ2-7; D might be TRBD1 (8 bases). The V end was cut by 5 bases, the J end by 3 bases, with 17 bases between. The CDR3 extends over 15 amino acids. Per the germline V gene, CDR1 is SEHNR and CDR2 is FQNEAQ (reference sequence). CDR3 DNA sequence: TGTGCCAGCAGCCCACAGGGGGGGACACTCTACGAGCAGTACTTC. Its protein is CASSPQGGTLYEQYF. The full variable domain, completed using reference TRBV7-9 and TRBJ2-7, is DTGVSQNPRHKITKRGQNVTFRCDPISEHNRLYWYRQTLGQGPEFLTYFQNEAQLEKSRLLSDRFSAERPKGSFSTLEIQRTEQGDSAMYLCASSPQGGTLYEQYFGPGTRLTVT.

V is TRBV12-3 or TRBV12-4 and J is TRBJ2-7; D gene unclear. This CDR3 spans 13 amino acids. Trimming took off 3 bases at V and 3 bases at J, with 9 bases between the two ends. CDR3 residues: CASSFGRIYEQYF. The CDR3 nucleotides read TGTGCCAGCAGTTTTGGCAGGATCTACGAGCAGTACTTC.

The chain couples TRBV12-3 or TRBV12-4 to TRBJ1-4; the D gene is possibly TRBD1 (5 bases). V was pared by 1 base and J by 6 bases, with 6 bases between. The CDR3 spans 13 residues. Here the CDR3 DNA reads TGTGCCAGCAGTTTAGAAGGGGATGAAAAACTGTTTTTT. Translated: CASSLEGDEKLFF.

The V gene is TRBV5-1, the J gene TRBJ1-3, with D uncertain. The germline V gene encodes CDR1 SGHRS and CDR2 YFSETQ. The CDR3 contains 12 residues. The germline V and J ends were trimmed by 3 bases and 4 bases, with 5 bases remaining between them. CDR3 residues: CASSSGGNTIYF. The DNA for the CDR3 is TGCGCCAGCAGCTCTGGCGGAAACACCATATATTTT.

This clone was detected only once. This rearrangement joins TRBV19 to TRBJ2-7; the match to TRBD2 covers 9 bases. From germline, CDR1 is LNHDA and CDR2 SQIVND (reference sequence). The CDR3 sequence is 13 residues long. Trimming took 5 bases from V and 6 from J; bases not matched to a gene: 5. The CDR3 coding sequence is TGTGCCAGTAGTTCTGCTAGCGGGGTCGAGCAGTACTTC. It specifies CASSSASGVEQYF.

The J gene is TRBJ1-2, the V gene TRBV18, with 10 positions matching TRBD1. The V gene's germline CDR1 is KGHSH and CDR2 LQKENI. J was trimmed by 6 bases and V by 3 bases; bases with no gene match: 4. CDR3 length: 14 residues. The CDR3 sequence: CASSPRQGADGYTF. Written as DNA, the CDR3 is TGTGCCAGCTCACCCCGACAGGGGGCGGATGGCTACACCTTC.

This sequence joins TRBV11-2 and TRBJ2-2; tentatively, D is TRBD2 (6 bases). This CDR3 has 15 residues. The germline gives CDR1 SGHAT, CDR2 FQNNGV. V was pared by 1 base and J by 7 bases, with 13 bases between. CDR3: CASSLAASASGELFF. The CDR3 nucleotides read TGTGCCAGCAGCTTAGCGGCTAGCGCGAGCGGGGAGCTGTTTTTT.

The chain couples TRBV6-6 to TRBJ2-5, with D perhaps TRBD2 (6 bases). Germline V gene lookup returns CDR1 MNHNY and CDR2 SVGAGI (reference sequence). The V gene lost 4 bases and the J gene lost 2 bases, with 17 bases spanning the gap. CDR3 size: 16 residues. In DNA form, the CDR3 reads TGTGCCAGCAGTTCACCTGAGTGGAGGGAACAAGAGACCCAGTACTTC. This gives the protein CASSSPEWREQETQYF.

CDR3 sequence: CATGLLTAKSSYEQYF. The CDR3 DNA reads TGTGCCACCGGATTATTGACAGCCAAAAGCTCCTACGAGCAGTACTTC. V gene TRBV24-1 combines with J gene TRBJ2-7; possible D gene TRBD1, 5 bases. Germline V lookup: CDR1 KGHDR, CDR2 SFDVKD. The V end was cut by 9 bases, the J end by 0 bases, with 20 bases between. The CDR3 has 16 amino acids.

The chain couples TRBV30 to TRBJ1-5, with a possible D match to TRBD1 (6 bases). V was cut by 4 bases and J by 1 base, with 17 bases left in between. The CDR3 is 16 amino acids. Germline V CDR1 and CDR2: GTSNPN, SVGIG (reference sequence). The CDR3 nucleotides read TGTGCCTGGACCCCGCCGAGGACAGCAAGCAATCAGCCCCAGCATTTT. Translation: CAWTPPRTASNQPQHF.

The chain combines TRBV7-9 with TRBJ2-1; the match to TRBD2 covers 7 bases. The CDR3 length is 15 residues. After removal of 5 bases from V and 5 bases from J, the junction contained 9 bases not matched to a gene. CDR1 and CDR2 (germline): SEHNR, FQNEAQ (reference sequence). DNA for the CDR3: TGTGCCAGCAGCCCGGGGCTAGCGGTCGACAATGAGCAGTTCTTC. It specifies CASSPGLAVDNEQFF.

This clone is a singleton in its sample. The rearrangement links TRBV27 to TRBJ2-1, with a possible D match to TRBD2 (5 bases). The V end was cut by 3 bases, the J end by 4 bases, with 7 bases between. CDR1 and CDR2 (germline): MNHEY, SMNVEV (reference sequence). The CDR3 is made up of 13 amino acids. The CDR3 loop is CASSLGEYNEQFF. CDR3 DNA sequence: TGTGCCAGCAGTTTGGGAGAATACAATGAGCAGTTCTTC.